This T cell receptor beta chain was sequenced in a study of identical twins. CDR1 is SGHRS, CDR2 YFSETQ, per germline. The length of the CDR3 is 13 residues. V was pared by 5 bases and J by 1 base, with 9 bases between. A template switching step contributed a universal primer site, while unique molecular identifiers were present in the cDNA. TCRdb re-analysed the 5' RACE reads in MiXCR, keeping a single row per CDR3 protein. The sample consists of 350,000 to 600,000 distinct CDR3 sequences, 12% to 15% of them appearing once. A note on this clonotype: What it binds is unknown.

Study conclusions and caveats: Some out-of-frame alpha sequences were shared by twins, and these showed excess low generation probability.

These same records also appear under a second study, on yellow fever vaccine responses in identical twins.

The clonotype originates from a woman between 18 and 29 years old in good health. The J gene is TRBJ2-5, the V gene TRBV5-1; the D gene is possibly TRBD1 (5 bases). Sample: CD4+ T cells sorted from blood. CDR3 region: CASRTDIQETQYF. The CDR3 coding sequence is TGCGCCAGCAGGACGGACATCCAAGAGACCCAGTACTTC.